This T cell receptor (beta chain) was recorded in a study of cytomegalovirus exposure and HLA in healthy donors (dated by TCRdb to about 2017). General notes on the study: In an earlier analysis of 587 of the donors, 250 to 300 Gb of sequence data and 100 million or so unique TCR beta sequences from roughly 190 million T cells were reported. Besides the first cohort of hundreds of subjects, a separate validation cohort made up of roughly 120 different subjects was used. The aim of the study was to test whether cataloging public T cell receptors could identify signatures of past pathogen exposure. An earlier analysis of some 600 of the donors applied high-throughput TCR beta sequencing to assess whether each TCR beta V gene segment acted as functional or pseudogenic. Rather than using new phenotypic data, the later analysis identified candidate immune exposures from TCR beta sequences and from how often those sequences occurred across donors. On average, over 200,000 unique TCR beta nucleotide sequences were sequenced per donor among 300 to 500 genotyped donors of the cohort, with around 19% of those sequences being non-productive. Donor age, sex, ethnicity and CMV serostatus were collected together with the repertoire data. All discovery cohort repertoires had been generated on a single sequencing platform. High-throughput TCR immunosequencing, statistical association of individual TCRs with disease status, and machine learning were combined to predict cytomegalovirus infection status. To study patterns of TCR occurrence, a later analysis re-analyzed previously published TCR beta repertoires from 666 donors and added high-resolution HLA genotyping. A later genetic analysis took genome-wide SNP genotypes for 398 of the 666 donors and used that subset as a discovery cohort. About 280 gigabases of sequencing data and approximately 84 million unique TCR sequences were included in an early release covering under 650 HLA-typed donors. HLA typing included class I and class II loci at four-digit resolution. The number of donors typed differed by locus, with 629-630 for A, B, C, DRB1 and DQB1, around 520 for DQA1, 600 to 610 for DPA1, and around 450 for DPB1. The study profiled the T cell repertoires of about 720 subjects by immunosequencing and related them to cytomegalovirus serostatus. Of the roughly 390 genotyped donors, 70% to 90% were placed in the genetic ancestry cluster associated with self-reported Caucasian donors. A handful of DR-DQ haplotypes were handled as single units for association and clustering because linkage in the cohort was strong.

The germline V gene gives CDR1 as SGHTA and CDR2 as FQGNSA. Germline trimming amounts to 5 bases on V and 0 bases on J, with 5 as the count of junction bases outside the gene matches. Counted from cysteine to phenylalanine, this CDR3 has 15 amino acids. CDR3 DNA is the only sequence kept; it has 45 bases, read in frame from the first base. General findings and caveats noted by the study authors: Assigning TCR associations to individual alleles was difficult when HLA alleles, especially DR and DQ, strongly co-occurred. CMV serostatus was the only immune exposure information available for the cohort. Compared with equally common non-associated chains, HLA-associated TCR beta chains in a later analysis were more clonally expanded and had lower generation probabilities. The authors suggested that the approach could potentially be generalized to other disease states and immunological phenotypes. Correlated functional status among segregating V segments might be attributable to linkage disequilibrium, but an unknown experimental factor could not be ruled out. According to a later analysis, parvovirus B19, influenza, CMV and Epstein-Barr virus appeared linked to several top co-occurrence clusters. In an earlier analysis of fewer than 750 of the donors, most TCR beta V segments were observed in productive rearrangements about 87% or about 30% of the time, broadly matching IMGT annotations. In the study, 150 to 200 TCR beta chains were listed as associated with cytomegalovirus. The classifier was reported to diagnose cytomegalovirus status with high specificity and sensitivity in both the original and validation cohorts. Specific HLA alleles were associated with over 15,000 TCR beta sequences at a false discovery rate of 0.05 in a later analysis. A later genetic analysis associated a missense DCLRE1C variant with V-gene and J-gene trimming of TCR beta chains, and an independent cohort replicated the association. Most TCR sequences were observed very rarely across donors, whereas some public TCRs were present in many individuals. Because counts were too low, approximately 18 rarely observed V segments, including chromosome 9 orphons, were excluded from the earlier analysis of 587 of the donors. Roughly uniform sequencing depth across donors was assumed in presence/absence analyses, although this assumption may not hold. In this cohort, only TCR beta chains were sequenced, and detectable features were limited by the absence of alpha or paired-chain data. A cluster of highly shared sequence variants was judged likely to represent a technical artifact of the sequencing pipeline. A further reported finding was that TCR beta sequences accurately predicted the HLA-A and HLA-B alleles for most subjects in the first cohort. HLA typing was unavailable for some donors at each locus, so association tests used only the typed subset. Most CMV-associated TCR beta chains appeared to be HLA-restricted in a later analysis, and the HLA associations seemed to be driven largely by CMV exposure. Some IMGT-functional V segments, including TRBV6-2 and TRBV6-3, could not be distinguished by the 87-base-pair reads and were therefore excluded. In vitro tests confirmed that three of the cytomegalovirus-associated TCR beta chains recognize cytomegalovirus antigens. In a later analysis, the rate of TCR association differed among HLA loci, with DRB1 alleles having the most associated TCRs and HLA-C alleles having the fewest. A later genetic analysis reported fewer N-insertions in productive TCRs among donors in an Asian-associated ancestry cluster than the roughly 620-donor mean.

Libraries came from the immunoSEQ multiplex PCR assay. For the multiplex PCR, a mixture combining 60 forward primers for TCR Vbeta segments and 13 reverse primers for TCR Jbeta segments was used. The CDR3 region of rearranged TCR beta genes was amplified from genomic DNA with a multiplex PCR assay. The amplified TCR beta libraries were sequenced on the Illumina HiSeq System as 87-base-pair reads. Per the original workflow: Across the 670 or so repertoires, a later analysis counted tens of millions of unique TCR beta chains, around 10 million of which were shared by at least two donors. To remove PCR and sequencing errors, raw reads were error-corrected and collapsed into unique sequences using a nearest-neighbor algorithm that merged closely related sequences. V, D and J gene segments were assigned by aligning CDR3 sequences to IMGT reference sequences. For a sequence to be retained, at least a six-nucleotide match to both a V gene segment and a J gene segment was required. Rearrangements were classified as productive when the CDR3 lacked stop codons and remained in frame with V and J, and all other rearrangements were classified as non-productive. CDR3 was defined according to IMGT convention as the region running from the second conserved V-encoded cysteine to the conserved J-encoded phenylalanine. The earlier analysis of 500 to 650 of the donors excluded any sequence lacking an unambiguous match to a single V gene segment. In an earlier analysis of roughly 500 of the donors, V segments were called functional above 56.7% productive rearrangements and were called segregating when the between-donor standard deviation exceeded 5%. To diagnose cytomegalovirus status from the catalog of TCR beta chain sequences, a statistical classification framework was built. V and J gene assignment, in a later analysis, came from comparing TCR nucleotide sequences with IMGT/GENE-DB human TR gene sequences. A later analysis assigned CDR3 sequences and most-parsimonious VDJ recombination scenarios with the TCRdist pipeline. In a later analysis, each TCR beta chain was defined by its CDR3 amino acid sequence together with its V-gene family, and reads lacking a unique V-gene family were excluded. In a later analysis, 450 to 600 highly shared, low-generation-probability nucleotide sequences were removed to address suspected cross-contamination and a sequencing artifact. A later analysis calculated a clonal expansion index for each public chain from normalized within-repertoire ranks of inferred template counts. In a later analysis, generation probabilities were computed with a VDJ recombination model fitted to out-of-frame rearrangements, and the resulting probabilities were checked against IGoR. A later analysis scored TCR-TCR, TCR-HLA and TCR-CMV co-occurrence with hypergeometric tests, applying a repertoire-size bias correction to TCR pairs. False discovery rates were estimated in a later analysis by permuting HLA or CMV assignments 20 times. A later analysis grouped co-occurring TCRs with DBSCAN, adding TCRdist sequence similarity when clustering within HLA-allele-positive subsets. For co-occurrence clustering, repertoires with fewer than 30,000 or more than 120,000 public chains were excluded, along with roughly five repertoires with anomalous nucleotide sharing. TCRdb limited this immuneACCESS table to in-frame rearrangements with V and J called. A share of clones is missing; checked studies link under half to unresolved V genes, and the rest is unexplained. V and J calls and clone size are given by that table; D and trimming were obtained from the DNA. For this sample, the table gives some 110,000 clones. The ten largest clones add up to roughly 2.5% of the sample.

Note on this clone: The specificity of this receptor is unknown.

In total, roughly 670 healthy bone marrow donors made up the cohort. At the time of sampling, every cohort member was nominally healthy, though immune exposures that went unrecorded were likely present. The donor was CMV seronegative and belonged to the group of 320 or so seronegative cohort members. Each donor provided a peripheral blood sample, and peripheral blood mononuclear cells were used for TCR beta sequencing. The Qiagen DNeasy Blood Extraction Kit was used to extract genomic DNA from the blood cell samples. The rearranged segments are TRBV7-2 and TRBJ2-3; 7 junctional bases match TRBD1. The sequenced sample was PBMCs. The receptor's source is a man under 40 in good health and CMV-seronegative. This receptor has the CDR3 CASSPGQTSTDTQYF. The base sequence is TGTGCCAGCAGCCCGGGACAGACTAGCACAGATACGCAGTATTTT.